The sequence of this TCR beta chain was determined in a study of blood T cell repertoires in COVID-19. The wider study: COVID-19 samples, acute and convalescent, were from the United States, Italy and Spain.

The CDR3 has 16 residues. Germline V lookup: CDR1 SGHVS, CDR2 FQNEAQ. The germline V and J ends were trimmed by 1 base and 1 base, with 14 bases remaining between them. Sequencing was performed with immunoSEQ multiplex PCR; in TCRdb, only in-frame clones are kept and a portion is missing. The table includes a few hundred thousand clones, around 92% detected once. The J gene is TRBJ2-7, the V gene TRBV7-8; D uncertain. The receptor's source is a woman in her forties or fifties who had been exposed to COVID-19. Sequencing was done on a sample of PBMCs or T cells enriched from blood (not recorded which). The CDR3 DNA follows: TGTGCCAGCAGCTTAGTTCACAGTCCCGTTTCCTACGAGCAGTACTTC. Its protein product is CASSLVHSPVSYEQYF.